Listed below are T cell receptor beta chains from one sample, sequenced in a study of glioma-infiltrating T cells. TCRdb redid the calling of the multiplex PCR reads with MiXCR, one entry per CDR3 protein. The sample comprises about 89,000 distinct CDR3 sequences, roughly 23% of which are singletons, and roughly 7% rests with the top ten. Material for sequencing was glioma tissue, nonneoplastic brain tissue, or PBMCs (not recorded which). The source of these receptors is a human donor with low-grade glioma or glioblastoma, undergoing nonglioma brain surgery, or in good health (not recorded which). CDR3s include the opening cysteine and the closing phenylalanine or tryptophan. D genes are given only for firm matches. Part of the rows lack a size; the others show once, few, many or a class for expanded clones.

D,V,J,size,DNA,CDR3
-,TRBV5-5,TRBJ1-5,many,TGTGCCAGCAGCTTGGTTAGTAACAGCAATCAGCCCCAGCATTTT,CASSLVSNSNQPQHF
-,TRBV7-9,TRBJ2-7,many,TGTGCCAGCAGCTTAGAAGCACTAGCCTCCTACGAGCAGTACTTC,CASSLEALASYEQYF
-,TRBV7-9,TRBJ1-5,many,TGTGCCAGCAGCTTAAATAGCAATCAGCCCCAGCATTTT,CASSLNSNQPQHF
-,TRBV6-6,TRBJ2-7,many,TGTGCCAGCAGTTACAAGGGGCCGTACGAGCAGTACTTC,CASSYKGPYEQYF
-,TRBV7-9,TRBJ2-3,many,TGTGCCAGCAGTTCGACTTCTGTCGGTGGAGGCACAGATACGCAGTATTTT,CASSSTSVGGGTDTQYF
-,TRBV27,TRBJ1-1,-,TGTGCCAGCAGGACTCCGGGACCCCGTAACACTCAAGCTTTCTTT,CASRTPGPRNTQAFF
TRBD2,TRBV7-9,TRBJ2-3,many,TGTGCCAGCAGCCCCAGCGGGGGATCCACAGATACGCAGTATTTT,CASSPSGGSTDTQYF
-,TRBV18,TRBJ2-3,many,TGTGCCAGCTCACTAAGACAAGGGGGAGACACAGATACGCAGTATTTT,CASSLRQGGDTDTQYF
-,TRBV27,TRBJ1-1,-,TGTGCCAGTTTACTCCTGAACACTGAAGCTTTCTTT,CASLLLNTEAFF
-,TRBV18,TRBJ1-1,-,TGTGCCAGCTCACCCCCTTGGGGACGACACACTGAAGCTTTCTTT,CASSPPWGRHTEAFF
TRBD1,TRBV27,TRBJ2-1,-,TGTGCCAGCAGTCAGCGACAGGGGTACAATGAGCAGTTCTTC,CASSQRQGYNEQFF
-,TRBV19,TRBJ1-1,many,TGTGCCAGTAGTATGGCAGGCATGAACACTGAAGCTTTCTTT,CASSMAGMNTEAFF
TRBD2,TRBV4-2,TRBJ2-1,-,TGTGCCAGCAGCCAAGTAAGGGGAGGGGAGCGTGGAAATGAGCGGTTCTTC,CASSQVRGGERGNERFF
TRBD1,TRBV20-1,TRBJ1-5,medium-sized,TGCAGCGCCAGGGACAGGGACCAGCCCCAGCATTTT,CSARDRDQPQHF
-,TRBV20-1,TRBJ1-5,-,TGCAGTGCTCTCAGAATGGGTCAGCCCCAGCATTTT,CSALRMGQPQHF
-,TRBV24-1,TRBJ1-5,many,TGTGCCACCAGTGATTTTAAGGAGGTCAACTATAGCAATCAGCCCCAGCATTTT,CATSDFKEVNYSNQPQHF
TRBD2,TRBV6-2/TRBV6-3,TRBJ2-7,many,TGTGCCAGCAGGGGACTAGCGGGAGACTACGAGCAGTACTTC,CASRGLAGDYEQYF
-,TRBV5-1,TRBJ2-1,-,TGCGCCAGCAGCTTACGTTCAGGGAGCAATGAGCAGTTCTTC,CASSLRSGSNEQFF
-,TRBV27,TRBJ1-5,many,TGTGCCAGCAGCTTTATCTGGGGAAACCAGCCCCAGCATTTT,CASSFIWGNQPQHF
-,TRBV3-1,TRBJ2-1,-,TGTGCCAGCAGCAAAACTAGTATCGCTACTAACAATGAGCAGTTCTTC,CASSKTSIATNNEQFF
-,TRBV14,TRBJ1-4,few,TGTGCCAGCAGCCAAGAACGGCGGGGGGGAGTCAATGAAAAACTGTTTTTT,CASSQERRGGVNEKLFF
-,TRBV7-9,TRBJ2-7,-,TGTGCCAGCAGCTCTTTGGGGGGGCTGGGGGAGCAGTACTTC,CASSSLGGLGEQYF
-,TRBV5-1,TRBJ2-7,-,TGCGCCAGCAGCTTGCCAGGGGAGCCCTACGAGCAGTACTTC,CASSLPGEPYEQYF
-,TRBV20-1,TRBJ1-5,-,TGCAGTGATCTACGCCGCGGCGGAGGCAATCAGCACCAGCATTTT,CSDLRRGGGNQHQHF
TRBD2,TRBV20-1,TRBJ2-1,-,TGCAGCGCTAGTAAGTCTAGCGGGACTGGCCACAATGAGCAGTTCTTC,CSASKSSGTGHNEQFF
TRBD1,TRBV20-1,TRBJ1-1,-,TGCAGGGTTCAAGAGGGGGCGTGGGGCACTGAAGCTTTCTTC,CRVQEGAWGTEAFF
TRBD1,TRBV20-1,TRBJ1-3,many,TGCAGTGCAAGAGGGACAGCTGGAAACACCATATATTTT,CSARGTAGNTIYF
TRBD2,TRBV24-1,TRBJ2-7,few,TGTGCCACCAGTGACCAGAGCGGGAGGGACCTCCTCGAGCAGTACTTC,CATSDQSGRDLLEQYF
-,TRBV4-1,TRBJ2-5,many,TGCGCCAGCAGCCAAGAGGGGTGGACCGCCCCAGGGACCCAGTACTTC,CASSQEGWTAPGTQYF
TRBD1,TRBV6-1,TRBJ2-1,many,TGTGCCAGCAGTACAACAGGGGGCCGGACCTACAATGAGCAGTTCTTC,CASSTTGGRTYNEQFF
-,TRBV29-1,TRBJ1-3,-,TGCAGCTTCCGGCCCCAGAGGGCGGTTGGAAACACCATATATTTT,CSFRPQRAVGNTIYF